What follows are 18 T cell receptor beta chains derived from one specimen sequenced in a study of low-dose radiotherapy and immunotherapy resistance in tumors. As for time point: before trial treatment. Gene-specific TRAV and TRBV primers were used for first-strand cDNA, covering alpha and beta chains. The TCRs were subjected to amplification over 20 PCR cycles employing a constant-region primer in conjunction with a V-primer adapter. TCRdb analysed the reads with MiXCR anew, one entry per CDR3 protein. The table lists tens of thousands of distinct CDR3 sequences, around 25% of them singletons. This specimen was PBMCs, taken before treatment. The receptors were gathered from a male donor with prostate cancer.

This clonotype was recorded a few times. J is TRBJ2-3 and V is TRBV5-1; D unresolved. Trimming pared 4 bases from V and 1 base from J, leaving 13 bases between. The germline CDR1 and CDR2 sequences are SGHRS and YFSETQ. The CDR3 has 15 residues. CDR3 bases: TGCGCCAGCAGCCCTCTGGCGTTCGGCACAGATACGCAGTATTTT. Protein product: CASSPLAFGTDTQYF.

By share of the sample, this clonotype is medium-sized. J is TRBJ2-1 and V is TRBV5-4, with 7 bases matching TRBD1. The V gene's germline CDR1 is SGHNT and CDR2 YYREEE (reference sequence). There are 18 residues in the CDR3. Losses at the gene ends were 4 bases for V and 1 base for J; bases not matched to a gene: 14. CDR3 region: CASSQGRQGIKSYNEQFF. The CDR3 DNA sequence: TGTGCCAGCAGCCAGGGCCGACAGGGAATAAAGTCCTACAATGAGCAGTTCTTC.

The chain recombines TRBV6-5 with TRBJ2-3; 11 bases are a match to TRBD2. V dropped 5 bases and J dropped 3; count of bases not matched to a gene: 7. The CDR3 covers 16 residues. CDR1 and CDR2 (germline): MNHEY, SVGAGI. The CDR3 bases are TGTGCCAGCAGTAATCTAGCGGGGGGCCGTACAGATACGCAGTATTTT. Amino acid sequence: CASSNLAGGRTDTQYF.

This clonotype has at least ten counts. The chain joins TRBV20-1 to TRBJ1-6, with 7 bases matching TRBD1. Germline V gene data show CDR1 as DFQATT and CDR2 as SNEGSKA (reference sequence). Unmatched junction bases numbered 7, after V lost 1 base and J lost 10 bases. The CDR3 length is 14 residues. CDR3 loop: CSARALQGLSPLHF. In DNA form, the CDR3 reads TGCAGTGCTAGAGCCCTACAGGGGCTCTCACCCCTCCACTTT.

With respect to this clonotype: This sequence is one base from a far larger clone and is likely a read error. The CDR3 DNA reads as TGTGCCAGCAGTGGCAGGATCGACAGGGACACAGGAATATCCGTGGAGCTGTTTTTT. Translated, it gives CASSGRIDRDTGISVELFF. The rearrangement links TRBV24-1 to TRBJ2-2; 7 bases line up with TRBD1. This CDR3 comprises 19 residues. Germline loops: CDR1 KGHDR, CDR2 SFDVKD.

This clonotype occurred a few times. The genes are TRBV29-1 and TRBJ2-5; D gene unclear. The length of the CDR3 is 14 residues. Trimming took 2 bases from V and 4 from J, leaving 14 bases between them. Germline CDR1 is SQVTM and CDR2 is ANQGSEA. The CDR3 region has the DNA TGCAGCGTTGAACCCCCCAGTATTGCAGAGACCCAGTACTTC. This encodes CSVEPPSIAETQYF.

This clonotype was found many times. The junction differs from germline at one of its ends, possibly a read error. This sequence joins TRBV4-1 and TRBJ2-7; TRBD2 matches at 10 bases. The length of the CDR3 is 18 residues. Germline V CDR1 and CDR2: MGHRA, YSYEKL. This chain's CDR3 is CASSQEARTSGPLREQYF. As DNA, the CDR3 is TGTGCCAGCAGCCAAGAGGCGAGGACTAGCGGACCTCTTCGCGAGCAGTACTTC.

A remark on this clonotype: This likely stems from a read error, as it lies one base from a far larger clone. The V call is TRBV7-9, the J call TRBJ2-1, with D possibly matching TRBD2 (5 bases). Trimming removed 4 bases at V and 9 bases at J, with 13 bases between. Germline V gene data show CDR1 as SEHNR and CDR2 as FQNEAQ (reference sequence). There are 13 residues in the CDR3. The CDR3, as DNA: TGTGCCAGCAGCTCGACGGTGGCGGGTGAGCAGTTCTTC. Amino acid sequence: CASSSTVAGEQFF.

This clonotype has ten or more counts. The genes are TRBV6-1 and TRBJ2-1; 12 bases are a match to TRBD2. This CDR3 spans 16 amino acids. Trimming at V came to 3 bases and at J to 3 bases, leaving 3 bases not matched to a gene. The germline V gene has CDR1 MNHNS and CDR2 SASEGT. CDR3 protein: CASSEGLAGYYNEQFF. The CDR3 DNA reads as TGTGCCAGCAGTGAGGGACTAGCGGGTTACTACAATGAGCAGTTCTTC.

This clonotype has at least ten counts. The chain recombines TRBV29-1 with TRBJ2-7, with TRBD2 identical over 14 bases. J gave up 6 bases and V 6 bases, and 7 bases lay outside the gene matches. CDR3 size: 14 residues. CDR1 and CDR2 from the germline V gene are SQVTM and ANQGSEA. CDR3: CSVAGLAGVAEQYF. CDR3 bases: TGCAGCGTCGCGGGACTAGCGGGAGTAGCCGAGCAGTACTTC.

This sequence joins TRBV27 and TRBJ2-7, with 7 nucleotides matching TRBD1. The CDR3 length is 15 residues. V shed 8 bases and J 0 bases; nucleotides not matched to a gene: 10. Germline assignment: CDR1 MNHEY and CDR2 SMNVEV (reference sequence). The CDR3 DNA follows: TGTGCCAGCGCACAACTAGGACAGGCCTCCTACGAGCAGTACTTC. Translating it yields CASAQLGQASYEQYF.

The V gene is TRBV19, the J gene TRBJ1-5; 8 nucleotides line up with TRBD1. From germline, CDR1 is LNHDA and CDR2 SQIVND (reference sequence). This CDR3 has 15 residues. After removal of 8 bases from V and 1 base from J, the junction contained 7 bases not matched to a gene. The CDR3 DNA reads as TGTGCCAGTGCCCGGACAGGGACGAGCAATCAGCCCCAGCATTTT. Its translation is CASARTGTSNQPQHF.

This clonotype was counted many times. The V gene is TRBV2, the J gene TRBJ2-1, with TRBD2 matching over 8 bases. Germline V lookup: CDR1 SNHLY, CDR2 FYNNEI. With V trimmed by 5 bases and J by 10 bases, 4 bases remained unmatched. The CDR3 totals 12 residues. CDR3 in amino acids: CASSSRGGEQFF. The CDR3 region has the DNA TGTGCCAGCAGTTCCCGGGGGGGGGAGCAGTTCTTC.

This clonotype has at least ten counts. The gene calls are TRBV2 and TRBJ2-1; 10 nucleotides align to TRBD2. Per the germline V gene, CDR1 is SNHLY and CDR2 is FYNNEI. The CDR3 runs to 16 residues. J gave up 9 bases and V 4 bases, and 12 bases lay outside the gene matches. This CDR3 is CASSASGRAPGLEQFF. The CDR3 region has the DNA TGTGCCAGCAGTGCCAGCGGGAGGGCCCCTGGTCTTGAGCAGTTCTTC. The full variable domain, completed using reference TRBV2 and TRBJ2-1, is EPEVTQTPSHQVTQMGQEVILRCVPISNHLYFYWYRQILGQKVEFLVSFYNNEISEKSEIFDDQFSVERPDGSNFTLKIRSTKLEDSAMYFCASSASGRAPGLEQFFGPGTRLTVL.

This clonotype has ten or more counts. The CDR3 spells CASSYSQGAGGNTIYF. CDR3 nucleotides: TGTGCCAGCAGTTACTCGCAGGGGGCAGGGGGAAACACCATATATTTT. V is TRBV6-6 and J is TRBJ1-3; 8 nucleotides line up with TRBD1. The trim removed 0 bases at V and 4 bases at J, leaving 5 bases unmatched. The germline V gene encodes CDR1 MNHNY and CDR2 SVGAGI (reference sequence). The CDR3 length is 16 residues.

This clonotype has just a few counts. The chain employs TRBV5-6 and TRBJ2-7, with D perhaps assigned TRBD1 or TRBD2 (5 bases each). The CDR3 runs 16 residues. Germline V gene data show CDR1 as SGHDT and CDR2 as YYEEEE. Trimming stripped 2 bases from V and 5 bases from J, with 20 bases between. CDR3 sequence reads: CASSFATGTFPHEQYF. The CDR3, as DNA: TGTGCCAGCAGCTTTGCTACCGGGACCTTCCCTCACGAGCAGTACTTC.

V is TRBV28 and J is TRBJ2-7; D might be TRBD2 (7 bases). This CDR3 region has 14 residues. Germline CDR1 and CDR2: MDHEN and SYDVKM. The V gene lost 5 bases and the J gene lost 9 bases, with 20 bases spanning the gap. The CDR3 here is CASSEAGEGLGQYF. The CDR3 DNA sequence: TGTGCCAGCAGTGAGGCAGGGGAGGGCCTCGGGCAGTACTTC. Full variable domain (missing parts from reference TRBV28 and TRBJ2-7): DVKVTQSSRYLVKRTGEKVFLECVQDMDHENMFWYRQDPGLGLRLIYFSYDVKMKEKGDIPEGYSVSREKKERFSLILESASTNQTSMYLCASSEAGEGLGQYFGPGTRLTVT.

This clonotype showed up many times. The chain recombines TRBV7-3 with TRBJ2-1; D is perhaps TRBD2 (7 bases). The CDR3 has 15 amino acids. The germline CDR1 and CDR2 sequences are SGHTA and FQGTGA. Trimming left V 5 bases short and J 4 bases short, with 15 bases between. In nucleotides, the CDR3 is TGTGCCAGCAGCCGCCAGGCGGGGGCGTACAATGAGCAGTTCTTC. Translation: CASSRQAGAYNEQFF.